The 21 T cell receptor beta chains presented below share a single source sample, sequenced in a study of radiotherapy plus CTLA-4 blockade in lung cancer. Some clones are missing from TCRdb's copy, which holds only in-frame ones; the method was immunoSEQ multiplex PCR. The table records around 40,000 clones, 85% to 90% of them present only once. Here the sequenced sample was peripheral blood, taken from a patient treated with radiotherapy plus ipilimumab. These receptors were taken from a human donor with non-small cell lung cancer who had stable disease on radiotherapy plus ipilimumab.

V gene TRBV27 combines with J gene TRBJ1-2; TRBD1 aligns across 7 bases. Germline assignment: CDR1 MNHEY and CDR2 SMNVEV (reference sequence). J was trimmed by 8 bases and V by 6 bases; bases with no gene match: 6. The CDR3 is made up of 12 amino acids. The CDR3 loop is CASRRDSGGYTF. The CDR3 DNA is TGTGCCAGCAGACGGGACAGTGGGGGCTACACCTTC.

In this sample, this clone turned up once. The chain carries TRBV4-2 and TRBJ2-2; D remains ambiguous. CDR3 length equals 16 residues. Germline V gene data show CDR1 as LGHNA and CDR2 as YNFKEQ. Trimming removed 0 bases from V and 0 bases from J, with 8 bases in between. In nucleotides, the CDR3 is TGTGCCAGCAGCCAAGAACCTAGGTCGAACACCGGGGAGCTGTTTTTT. It specifies CASSQEPRSNTGELFF.

CDR3 loop: CASSLFLNQPQHF. CDR3 coding DNA: TGTGCCAGCAGTTTATTCCTCAATCAGCCCCAGCATTTT. The chain has TRBV27 and TRBJ1-5; D remains unclear. Deletions cut 1 base from V and 3 bases from J, with 4 bases between. The CDR3 has 13 amino acids. Germline V gives CDR1 MNHEY, CDR2 SMNVEV (reference sequence).

The chain combines TRBV27 with TRBJ2-7; 7 bases map to TRBD1. V lost 0 bases to trimming and J lost 4 bases; unmatched junction nucleotides: 6. Looked up from germline, CDR1 is MNHEY and CDR2 is SMNVEV (reference sequence). The CDR3 length is 15 residues. The CDR3 DNA follows: TGTGCCAGCAGTTTATCTCCGACAGGGTCATACGAGCAGTACTTC. Translation gives CASSLSPTGSYEQYF.

The rearrangement uses TRBV9 and TRBJ2-1; 8 positions match TRBD2. The CDR3 totals 15 residues. J gave up 12 bases and V 0 bases, and 11 bases lay outside the gene matches. CDR1 is SGDLS, CDR2 YYNGEE, per germline. CDR3 DNA: TGTGCCAGCAGCGTAGGGCGGGAGGTAGAGATAAGGCAGTTCTTC. Its translation is CASSVGREVEIRQFF.

This chain joins TRBV27 and TRBJ1-2; 8 nucleotides align to TRBD1. The germline V gene has CDR1 MNHEY and CDR2 SMNVEV (reference sequence). The CDR3 has 15 amino acids. V lost 2 bases, J lost 4 bases, and 6 bases stayed unmatched. The CDR3 nucleotides are TGTGCCAGCAGTTTAGGCCAGGGGGCAAGCTATGGCTACACCTTC. Its translation: CASSLGQGASYGYTF.

J is TRBJ2-7 and V is TRBV5-4; 9 positions agree with TRBD2. V shed 1 base and J 7 bases; nucleotides not matched to a gene: 3. Germline V gene lookup returns CDR1 SGHNT and CDR2 YYREEE (reference sequence). This CDR3 region has 13 residues. CDR3 sequence reads: CASSLLAGREQYF. The CDR3 region has the DNA TGTGCCAGCAGCTTGCTAGCGGGACGGGAGCAGTACTTC.

The chain combines TRBV7-2 with TRBJ2-5; 13 nucleotides line up with TRBD2. TRBJ2-7 explains the end of the DNA better; the J call may be wrong. The CDR3 runs to 19 residues. From germline, CDR1 is SGHTA and CDR2 FQGNSA. The CDR3 DNA sequence: TGTGCCAGCAGCTTACATCCGGGACTAGCGGGGCCTCCATCCGGCGAGCAGTACTTC. It encodes CASSLHPGLAGPPSGEQYF.

A note on this clone: The same CDR3 also results from other DNA sequences found in this sample. CDR3 region: CSAAGDNEQFF. CDR3 bases: TGCAGTGCTGCGGGAGACAATGAGCAGTTCTTC. This sequence joins TRBV20-1 and TRBJ2-1, with TRBD2 identical over 7 bases. The CDR3 length is 11 residues. The V and J ends lost 5 bases and 5 bases, in that order; junction bases with no gene match: 0. From germline, CDR1 is DFQATT and CDR2 SNEGSKA (reference sequence).

Only one count was recorded for this clone. The V gene is TRBV27, the J gene TRBJ2-7; 7 nucleotides line up with TRBD2. The CDR3 length is 14 residues. Germline V CDR1 and CDR2: MNHEY, SMNVEV (reference sequence). The trim removed 8 bases at V and 0 bases at J, leaving 7 bases unmatched. DNA of the CDR3: TGTGCCAGCTCCTGGGGAGGGACCTCCTACGAGCAGTACTTC. Protein product: CASSWGGTSYEQYF.

The chain is built from TRBV19 and TRBJ2-2; 13 bases line up with TRBD2. V lost 6 bases and J lost 6; bases outside the gene matches: 4. This CDR3 is built from 15 residues. The germline V gene has CDR1 LNHDA and CDR2 SQIVND (reference sequence). The DNA for the CDR3 is TGTGCCAGTAGGCGGACTAGCGGGAGTGCCGGGGAGCTGTTTTTT. It is translated as CASRRTSGSAGELFF.

This clone was counted between two and nine times. The chain uses TRBV7-8 and TRBJ2-7, with a tentative D call TRBD2 (5 bases). The CDR3 has 14 amino acids. Trimming pared 3 bases from V and 1 base from J, leaving 10 bases between. Germline CDR1 and CDR2: SGHVS and FQNEAQ. CDR3 residues: CASSLTTASYEQYF. The CDR3 bases are TGTGCCAGCAGCTTGACTACCGCATCCTACGAGCAGTACTTC.

The chain couples TRBV10-2 to TRBJ2-1, with 7 bases that match TRBD2. The trim removed 0 bases at V and 9 bases at J, leaving 8 bases unmatched. This CDR3 comprises 15 residues. Germline-derived CDR1 and CDR2 are WSHSY and SAAADI. The CDR3 region has the DNA TGCGCCAGCAGTGAGTCGAACGCGGGAGTGGGTGAGCAGTTCTTC. Amino acid sequence: CASSESNAGVGEQFF.

This clone was recorded a few times. The DNA for the CDR3 is TGTGCCAGCAGCTTAAATCCGGCAGGTGGAGGTGGAGAGCAGTACTTC. This encodes CASSLNPAGGGGEQYF. This chain connects TRBV7-9 to TRBJ2-7, with D perhaps TRBD2 (5 bases). The CDR3 is 16 amino acids. In germline, CDR1 is SEHNR, CDR2 FQNEAQ (reference sequence). V was cut by 2 bases and J by 7 bases, with 21 bases left in between.

The chain is built from TRBV10-3 and TRBJ1-4; no firm D call. There are 13 residues in the CDR3. The V end was cut by 4 bases, the J end by 10 bases, with 13 bases between. Germline CDR1 and CDR2: ENHRY and SYGVKD. The CDR3 nucleotides are TGTGCCATCAGTGGGGTACAGATGGGAAAACTGTTTTTT. Its protein product is CAISGVQMGKLFF.

The chain couples TRBV19 to TRBJ2-4, with D perhaps TRBD2 (6 bases). The V gene's germline CDR1 is LNHDA and CDR2 SQIVND (reference sequence). Trimming pared 5 bases from V and 2 bases from J, leaving 10 bases between. CDR3 size: 14 residues. CDR3: CASSLRGTKNIQYF. DNA of the CDR3: TGTGCCAGTAGTCTCCGGGGGACCAAAAACATTCAGTACTTC.

The gene calls are TRBV7-9 and TRBJ2-2; 12 nucleotides match TRBD1. V gave up 6 bases and J gave up 6 bases; unmatched junction bases: 5. Per the germline V gene, CDR1 is SEHNR and CDR2 is FQNEAQ (reference sequence). The length of the CDR3 is 15 residues. The CDR3 loop is CASSLGQGAPGELFF. The CDR3 nucleotides read TGTGCCAGCAGTCTGGGACAGGGGGCGCCCGGGGAGCTGTTTTTT.

The chain employs TRBV30 and TRBJ1-4; 10 bases match TRBD1. V lost 3 bases and J lost 7; bases outside the gene matches: 8. Germline V lookup: CDR1 GTSNPN, CDR2 SVGIG (reference sequence). The CDR3 length is 15 residues. CDR3 region: CAWRSWGTGVEKLFF. Here the CDR3 DNA reads TGTGCCTGGAGATCCTGGGGGACAGGGGTTGAAAAACTGTTTTTT.

This clone was detected only once. V gene TRBV5-4 combines with J gene TRBJ1-2, with 7 bases identical to TRBD1. Per the germline V gene, CDR1 is SGHNT and CDR2 is YYREEE (reference sequence). The CDR3 loop spans 12 amino acids. The V and J ends lost 10 bases and 3 bases, in that order; junction bases with no gene match: 6. The CDR3 protein is CASAGGDYGYTF. The DNA of the CDR3 is TGTGCCTCGGCAGGGGGTGACTATGGCTACACCTTC.

The V gene is TRBV21-1, the J gene TRBJ2-5; the table's D call TRBD2 went unverified against the DNA. TRBV21-1 is a listed pseudogene. The length of the CDR3 is 12 residues. The CDR3 loop reads CASSVCKETQYF. CDR3 DNA: TGTGCCAGCAGCGTCTGTAAAGAGACCCAGTACTTC.

The chain has TRBV6-1 and TRBJ2-3, with D possibly matching TRBD2 (5 bases). CDR1 MNHNS and CDR2 SASEGT come from the germline V gene. The CDR3 has 14 residues. Deletions cut 5 bases from V and 3 bases from J, with 12 bases between. The CDR3 loop reads CASSKGRRTDTQYF. The CDR3 region has the DNA TGTGCCAGCAGTAAAGGGCGGAGGACAGATACGCAGTATTTT.